These T cell receptor beta chains were read from a single sample in a study of blood T cells in healthy people across ages. TCRdb reanalysed the 5' RACE reads using MiXCR and keeps one entry per CDR3 protein. The sample shows 1.5 million to 2 million distinct CDR3 sequences, 49% of them seen only once. Sequencing was carried out using blood. Source of these receptors: a woman in her thirties or forties in good health. Each CDR3 is given with its conserved first and last residue. Fields, in order: D gene, clone size, V gene, J gene, CDR3 protein, CDR3 DNA. A D gene is named only where the DNA matches it firmly. Some rows have no size entry. The others give once, few or many, or a class for an expanded clone.

TRBD1	.	TRBV6-5	TRBJ1-2	CASSYRDRATDGYTF	TGTGCCAGCAGTTACAGGGACAGGGCTACTGATGGCTACACCTTC
.	.	TRBV2	TRBJ2-1	CASSVKFDNEQFF	TGTGCCAGCAGTGTGAAGTTCGACAATGAGCAGTTCTTC
TRBD1	.	TRBV20-1	TRBJ2-3	CSAAGGQTDTQYF	TGCAGTGCAGCAGGGGGACAAACAGATACGCAGTATTTT
.	few	TRBV6-2/TRBV6-3	TRBJ2-6	CASSYLDSGANVLTF	TGTGCCAGCAGTTACCTGGACTCTGGGGCCAACGTCCTGACTTTC
TRBD1	.	TRBV19	TRBJ2-4	CASSSGTGTQNIQYF	TGTGCCAGTAGTTCAGGGACAGGGACCCAAAACATTCAGTACTTC
.	.	TRBV12-5	TRBJ2-7	CASGFTMYSYEQYF	TGTGCTAGTGGTTTCACGATGTACTCCTACGAGCAGTACTTC
.	few	TRBV21-1	TRBJ2-5	CASSKGSRTAPQETQYF	TGTGCCAGCAGCAAAGGGTCGCGGACGGCCCCACAAGAGACCCAGTACTTC
TRBD2	.	TRBV20-1	TRBJ2-1	CSVRWLAGVGKEQFF	TGCAGTGTACGCTGGTTGGCGGGGGTCGGTAAGGAGCAGTTCTTC
.	few	TRBV15	TRBJ1-4	CATSVLNFTGTKEKLFF	TGTGCCACCAGCGTCCTAAATTTTACAGGGACGAAGGAAAAACTGTTTTTT
.	.	TRBV7-2	TRBJ2-5	CASSLRRNTQETQYF	TGTGCCAGCAGCTTAAGGCGCAACACACAAGAGACCCAGTACTTC
.	.	TRBV11-2	TRBJ1-4	CASSFADNEKLFF	TGTGCCAGCAGCTTTGCGGACAATGAAAAACTGTTTTTT
TRBD2	.	TRBV5-4	TRBJ2-4	CASSLSLAGPSPEQYF	TGTGCCAGCAGCTTGTCGCTAGCGGGGCCATCTCCAGAGCAGTACTTC
TRBD1	.	TRBV20-1	TRBJ2-7	CSALQGSGLDEQYF	TGCAGTGCTTTACAGGGGTCTGGGTTGGACGAGCAGTACTTC
TRBD1	.	TRBV27	TRBJ1-2	CASSYQGQGAYGYTF	TGTGCCAGCAGTTACCAAGGACAGGGGGCCTATGGCTACACCTTC
.	.	TRBV20-1	TRBJ2-1	CSAREGRGNEQFF	TGCAGTGCTAGAGAAGGACGGGGGAATGAGCAGTTCTTC
TRBD2	few	TRBV5-1	TRBJ2-7	CASSLNGGAFAEQYF	TGCGCCAGCAGCTTGAACGGGGGGGCCTTTGCCGAGCAGTACTTC
TRBD1	.	TRBV20-1	TRBJ1-5	CSASGQGTSNQPQHF	TGCAGTGCTTCTGGACAGGGGACAAGCAATCAGCCCCAGCATTTT
.	.	TRBV20-1	TRBJ2-7	CSARDYETTQYEQYF	TGCAGTGCTAGAGATTACGAGACTACCCAATACGAGCAGTACTTC
TRBD1	.	TRBV12-3/TRBV12-4	TRBJ1-2	CASSYGQGKGYTF	TGTGCCAGCAGTTACGGACAGGGGAAAGGCTACACCTTC
TRBD1	.	TRBV27	TRBJ1-1	CASSKGAGYTEAFF	TGTGCCAGCTCGAAGGGGGCGGGGTACACTGAAGCTTTCTTT
.	.	TRBV19	TRBJ2-1	CASSPGGLGNEQFF	TGTGCCAGTAGCCCCGGGGGGCTGGGCAATGAGCAGTTCTTC
.	few	TRBV7-8	TRBJ2-1	CASSLVSIQGEQFF	TGTGCCAGCAGCTTAGTATCCATACAGGGAGAGCAGTTCTTC
TRBD2	.	TRBV14	TRBJ2-5	CASSPRDYQETQYF	TGTGCCAGCAGCCCTCGGGACTATCAAGAGACCCAGTACTTC
.	.	TRBV6-1	TRBJ2-7	CASSELYYEQYF	TGTGCCAGCAGTGAACTGTACTACGAGCAGTACTTC
TRBD1	.	TRBV10-3	TRBJ2-7	CAINAGGMGYEQYF	TGTGCCATCAACGCAGGGGGTATGGGCTACGAGCAGTACTTC
TRBD1	.	TRBV20-1	TRBJ2-3	CSARKGQGGSTDTQYF	TGCAGTGCTAGAAAAGGACAGGGGGGGAGCACAGATACGCAGTATTTT
TRBD2	few	TRBV7-8	TRBJ2-1	CASSLASGLASLQEQFF	TGTGCCAGCAGCTTAGCTTCCGGACTAGCGTCCCTGCAGGAGCAGTTCTTC
TRBD2	.	TRBV5-1	TRBJ2-7	CASSRDGGVYEQYF	TGCGCCAGCAGCCGCGACGGGGGGGTATACGAGCAGTACTTC
.	.	TRBV13	TRBJ2-7	CASSSEGPIYEQYF	TGTGCCAGCAGCTCGGAGGGGCCTATCTACGAGCAGTACTTC
TRBD2	.	TRBV28	TRBJ2-3	CASSSQAGGRTDTQYF	TGTGCCAGCAGTTCCCAAGCGGGGGGTCGCACAGATACGCAGTATTTT
TRBD1	.	TRBV6-1	TRBJ2-1	CASSRFPIRTGVTNEQFF	TGTGCCAGCAGTCGCTTTCCGATCCGGACAGGCGTGACCAATGAGCAGTTCTTC
.	few	TRBV29-1	TRBJ2-7	CSVPSTLKRGEQYF	TGCAGCGTCCCCTCCACTTTAAAACGGGGCGAGCAGTACTTC
.	.	TRBV13	TRBJ2-3	CASSPPRDLVRTQYF	TGTGCCAGCAGCCCGCCCCGGGACCTGGTGAGGACGCAGTATTTT
.	few	TRBV12-3/TRBV12-4	TRBJ2-4	CASSPRWQASAKNIQYF	TGTGCCAGCAGTCCCAGGTGGCAGGCCTCAGCCAAAAACATTCAGTACTTC
.	.	TRBV12-3/TRBV12-4	TRBJ2-3	CASSLRGRDWDTQYF	TGTGCCAGCAGTTTAAGGGGCAGGGATTGGGATACGCAGTATTTT
.	.	TRBV6-4	TRBJ2-3	CASSEGSQGSDTQYF	TGTGCCAGCAGTGAAGGGAGTCAGGGCTCAGATACGCAGTATTTT
.	.	TRBV19	TRBJ1-2	CATHRGGYGYTF	TGTGCCACCCACCGGGGGGGCTATGGCTACACCTTC
.	few	TRBV5-1	TRBJ2-5	CASTSGGRQETQYF	TGCGCCAGCACCTCCGGGGGCCGGCAAGAGACCCAGTACTTC
.	.	TRBV6-5	TRBJ1-4	CASSYVGGGATNEKLFF	TGTGCCAGCAGTTACGTCGGAGGGGGGGCAACTAATGAAAAACTGTTTTTT
TRBD1	.	TRBV6-2/TRBV6-3	TRBJ2-5	CASLGDSTFRGQYF	TGTGCCAGCTTAGGGGACAGTACCTTTAGGGGCCAGTACTTC
.	once	TRBV4-2	TRBJ1-5	CASSPTIDRQYSNQPQHF	TGTGCCAGCAGCCCCACAATCGACAGGCAATATAGCAATCAGCCCCAGCATTTT
.	.	TRBV27	TRBJ2-6	CASSSSEYSGANVLTF	TGTGCCAGCAGTTCCTCTGAGTACTCTGGGGCCAACGTCCTGACTTTC
.	many	TRBV4-3	TRBJ2-3	CASSQDPGVATQYF	TGCGCCAGCAGCCAAGATCCGGGTGTTGCTACGCAGTATTTT
TRBD1	.	TRBV5-1	TRBJ2-3	CASSLDRDSPTDTQYF	TGCGCCAGCAGCTTGGATCGGGACAGTCCCACAGATACGCAGTATTTT
TRBD2	.	TRBV4-3	TRBJ2-7	CASSQDLRGTSYEQYF	TGCGCCAGCAGCCAAGACTTGCGGGGGACCTCCTACGAGCAGTACTTC
.	.	TRBV20-1	TRBJ2-7	CSARDGVERLEQYF	TGCAGTGCTAGAGATGGGGTGGAGCGACTCGAGCAGTACTTC
TRBD2	few	TRBV9	TRBJ2-1	CASSPLSGGTYNEQFF	TGTGCCAGCAGCCCCCTAAGCGGGGGGACGTACAATGAGCAGTTCTTC
.	.	TRBV25-1	TRBJ2-3	CASSELVEAQYF	TGTGCCAGCAGTGAATTAGTAGAAGCGCAGTATTTT
TRBD1	many	TRBV6-1	TRBJ1-2	CASRGQGAGNYGYTF	TGTGCCAGCAGAGGACAGGGGGCGGGTAACTATGGCTACACCTTC
.	.	TRBV6-2/TRBV6-3	TRBJ2-5	CASSYVGPQETQYF	TGTGCCAGCAGTTACGTAGGGCCGCAAGAGACCCAGTACTTC
TRBD1	.	TRBV3-1	TRBJ2-5	CASSWDREGTQYF	TGTGCCAGCAGCTGGGACAGGGAGGGGACCCAGTACTTC
TRBD1	.	TRBV29-1	TRBJ1-2	CSVPTGQGWADGYTF	TGCAGCGTCCCAACCGGACAGGGGTGGGCTGATGGCTACACCTTC
.	many	TRBV29-1	TRBJ2-5	CSVIHTQETQYF	TGCAGCGTGATCCACACCCAAGAGACCCAGTACTTC
TRBD1	.	TRBV24-1	TRBJ2-3	CATSDRTGPSTDTQYF	TGTGCCACCAGTGATAGGACAGGTCCCAGCACAGATACGCAGTATTTT
TRBD2	once	TRBV20-1	TRBJ2-1	CSAISGGPNNEQFF	TGCAGTGCTATTAGCGGGGGCCCAAACAATGAGCAGTTCTTC
TRBD2	.	TRBV20-1	TRBJ2-5	CSARTSGVPIQTQYF	TGCAGTGCTAGAACTAGCGGGGTCCCAATACAGACCCAGTACTTC